This T cell receptor (beta chain) was sequenced for a study of human T cells and chemical hapten exposure. CDR1 KGHSH and CDR2 LQKENI come from the germline V gene. The V gene end was trimmed by 6 bases and the J gene end by 4 bases; junction bases not matched to a gene: 10. The CDR3 consists of 15 residues. TCRdb reprocessed the RACE reads via MiXCR and lists one record per CDR3 protein. The table includes approximately 82,000 distinct CDR3 sequences, about 10% detected once. Time point denoted: patch test 1, 2 weeks after DPC sensitization. Treatment described: therapeutic diphenylcyclopropenone sensitization with weekly scalp DPC. Only a few counts were recorded for this clonotype.

This receptor was taken from a woman between 55 and 75 years old with alopecia areata. Some clones in this sample may be carry-over from other donors' samples. This chain connects TRBV18 to TRBJ1-1, with 8 nucleotides matching TRBD1. The sequences come from whole blood, collected in connection with sensitization to the hapten diphenylcyclopropenone (DPC). CDR3 nucleotides: TGTGCCAGCTCCCCAAGAACAGGGGGTATCACTGAAGCTTTCTTT. This encodes CASSPRTGGITEAFF. Based on the CDR3 plus reference TRBV18 and TRBJ1-1, the full variable domain is NAGVMQNPRHLVRRRGQEARLRCSPMKGHSHVYWYRQLPEEGLKFMVYLQKENIIDESGMPKERFSAEFPKEGPSILRIQQVVRGDSAAYFCASSPRTGGITEAFFGQGTRLTVV.